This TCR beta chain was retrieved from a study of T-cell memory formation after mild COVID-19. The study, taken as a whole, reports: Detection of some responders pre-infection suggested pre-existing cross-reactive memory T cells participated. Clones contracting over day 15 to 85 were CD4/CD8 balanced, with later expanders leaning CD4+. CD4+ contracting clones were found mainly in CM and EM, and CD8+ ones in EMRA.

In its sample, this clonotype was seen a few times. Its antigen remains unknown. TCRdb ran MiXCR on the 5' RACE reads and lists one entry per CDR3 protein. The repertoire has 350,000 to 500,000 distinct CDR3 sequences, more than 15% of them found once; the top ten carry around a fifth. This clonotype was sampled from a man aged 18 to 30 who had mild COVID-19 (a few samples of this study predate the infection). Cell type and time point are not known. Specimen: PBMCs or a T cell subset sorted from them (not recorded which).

The CDR3 loop is CASSVGVASSYNSPLHF. DNA for the CDR3: TGTGCCAGCAGCGTAGGGGTTGCGAGCTCCTATAATTCACCCCTCCACTTT. This chain uses TRBV9 with TRBJ1-6, with unresolved D. CDR1 is SGDLS, CDR2 YYNGEE, per germline. This CDR3 comprises 17 residues. Trimming took 0 bases from V and 0 from J, leaving 10 bases between them.